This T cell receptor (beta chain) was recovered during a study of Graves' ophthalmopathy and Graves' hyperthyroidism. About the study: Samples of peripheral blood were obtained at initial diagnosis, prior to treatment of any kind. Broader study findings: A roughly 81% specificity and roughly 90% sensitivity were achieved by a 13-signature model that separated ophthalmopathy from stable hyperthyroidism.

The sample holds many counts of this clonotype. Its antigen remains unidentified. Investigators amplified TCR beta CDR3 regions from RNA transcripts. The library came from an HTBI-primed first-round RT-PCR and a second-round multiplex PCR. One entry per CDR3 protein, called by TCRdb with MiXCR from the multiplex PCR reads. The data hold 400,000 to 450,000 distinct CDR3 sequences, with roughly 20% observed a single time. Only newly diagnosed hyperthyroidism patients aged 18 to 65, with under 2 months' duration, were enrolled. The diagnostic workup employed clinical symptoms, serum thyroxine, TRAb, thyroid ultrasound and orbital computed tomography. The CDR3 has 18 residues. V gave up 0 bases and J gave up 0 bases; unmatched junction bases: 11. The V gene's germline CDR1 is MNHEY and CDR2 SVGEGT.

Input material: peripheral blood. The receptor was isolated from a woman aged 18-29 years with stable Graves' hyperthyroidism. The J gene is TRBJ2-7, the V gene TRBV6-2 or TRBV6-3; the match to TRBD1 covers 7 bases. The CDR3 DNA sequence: TGTGCCAGCAGTTACTCGACCGGGGACAGAGATTACTCCTACGAGCAGTACTTC. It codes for CASSYSTGDRDYSYEQYF.